Presented here are 18 T cell receptor beta chains from one specimen sequenced in a study of OX40 agonist ivuxolimab in advanced cancers. Assay used: immunoSEQ multiplex PCR; TCRdb lists only in-frame clones, some missing. The sample holds about 68,000 clones, 91% seen once. The sample here was CD4+ or CD8+ T cells sorted from blood, taken in a trial of the OX40 agonist ivuxolimab. The receptors stem from an adult with an advanced solid tumor such as melanoma, head and neck, liver or kidney cancer.

This clone was found once. This chain joins TRBV28 and TRBJ1-5; TRBD1 agrees at 7 bases. Germline assignment: CDR1 MDHEN and CDR2 SYDVKM. The CDR3 is 14 residues long. The J segment lost 4 bases and the V segment lost 5 bases, leaving 5 bases of the junction unmatched. CDR3 DNA sequence: TGTGCCAGCAGTGAGGGACAGAGAAATCAGCCCCAGCATTTT. This codes for CASSEGQRNQPQHF.

The chain recombines TRBV5-6 with TRBJ1-5; the match to TRBD1 covers 11 bases. From germline, CDR1 is SGHDT and CDR2 YYEEEE. The CDR3 sequence is 15 residues long. Trimming cost V 2 bases and J 4 bases; bases outside gene matches: 2. Here the CDR3 reads CASSFGTGGNQPQHF. The CDR3 nucleotides read TGTGCCAGCAGCTTCGGGACAGGGGGAAATCAGCCCCAGCATTTT. Drawing the rest from reference TRBV5-6 and TRBJ1-5, the complete variable domain is DAGVTQSPTHLIKTRGQQVTLRCSPKSGHDTVSWYQQALGQGPQFIFQYYEEEERQRGNFPDRFSGHQFPNYSSELNVNALLLGDSALYLCASSFGTGGNQPQHFGDGTRLSIL.

The rearrangement uses TRBV14 and TRBJ1-1; perhaps TRBD1 as D (5 bases). The V gene's germline CDR1 is SGHDN and CDR2 FVKESK. Trimming removed 6 bases at V and 10 bases at J, with 15 bases between. The CDR3 loop spans 12 amino acids. The CDR3 DNA sequence: TGTGCCAGCAGTTCCGGGACCCTTGGAGCTTTCTTT. This sequence encodes CASSSGTLGAFF.

V and J are TRBV19 and TRBJ2-3; 9 bases map to TRBD2. V shed 1 base and J 3 bases; nucleotides not matched to a gene: 8. The V gene's germline CDR1 is LNHDA and CDR2 SQIVND (reference sequence). The CDR3 has 17 amino acids. In DNA, the CDR3 is TGTGCCAGTAGTATAGGGGGAGCGGGAGGAGTTACAGATACGCAGTATTTT. It translates to CASSIGGAGGVTDTQYF.

The chain couples TRBV9 to TRBJ2-1, with 14 bases identical to TRBD2. CDR1 SGDLS and CDR2 YYNGEE come from the germline V gene. V dropped 4 bases and J dropped 6; count of bases not matched to a gene: 3. The CDR3 is 15 residues long. The CDR3 region has the DNA TGTGCCAGCAGCACAGGACTAGCGGGAGGCAATGAGCAGTTCTTC. It is translated as CASSTGLAGGNEQFF.

V is TRBV29-1 and J is TRBJ2-7; unclear D gene. V lost 4 bases to trimming and J lost 4 bases, with 14 bases between them. The CDR3 totals 13 residues. Germline V lookup: CDR1 SQVTM, CDR2 ANQGSEA. Written as DNA, the CDR3 is TGCAGCGTTGGTTCTTTGACGGGTTACGAGCAGTACTTC. Protein: CSVGSLTGYEQYF.

The J gene is TRBJ1-6, the V gene TRBV6-5; no clear D gene. CDR1 and CDR2 from the germline V gene are MNHEY and SVGAGI. The germline V and J ends were trimmed by 5 bases and 10 bases, with 18 bases remaining between them. CDR3 length: 15 amino acids. The CDR3 spells CASSGSGNSQSPLHF. Written as DNA, the CDR3 is TGTGCCAGCAGTGGCTCCGGGAATTCTCAATCACCCCTCCACTTT.

This chain links TRBV14 with TRBJ1-2; TRBD1 matches at 7 bases. This CDR3 spans 16 amino acids. The junction had 11 bases not matched to a gene; V was cut back by 0 bases and J by 7 bases. Germline assignment: CDR1 SGHDN and CDR2 FVKESK. CDR3 bases: TGTGCCAGCAGCCAAGACCTGAGAGGGGGCGTTGGTGGCTACACCTTC. It is translated as CASSQDLRGGVGGYTF.

The rearrangement uses TRBV6-6 and TRBJ2-1; 8 bases are a match to TRBD2. In germline, CDR1 is MNHNY, CDR2 SVGAGI (reference sequence). Trimming took 8 bases from V and 1 from J; bases not matched to a gene: 7. The CDR3 extends over 15 amino acids. The CDR3 sequence: CASGLAGSSYNEQFF. The DNA for the CDR3 is TGTGCCAGCGGATTAGCGGGGTCTTCCTACAATGAGCAGTTCTTC.

The genes are TRBV28 and TRBJ1-3; D not resolved. In germline, CDR1 is MDHEN, CDR2 SYDVKM. The V end lost 3 bases, the J end lost 0 bases, and 6 bases lay between the germline ends. CDR3 length: 14 residues. CDR3 nucleotide sequence: TGTGCCAGCAGTTTTAGAGGCTCTGGAAACACCATATATTTT. Its translation: CASSFRGSGNTIYF. The variable domain in full, with the rest retrieved from reference TRBV28 and TRBJ1-3, is DVKVTQSSRYLVKRTGEKVFLECVQDMDHENMFWYRQDPGLGLRLIYFSYDVKMKEKGDIPEGYSVSREKKERFSLILESASTNQTSMYLCASSFRGSGNTIYFGEGSWLTVV.

The chain is built from TRBV18 and TRBJ2-3, with TRBD2 as a possible D gene (5 bases). Looked up from germline, CDR1 is KGHSH and CDR2 is LQKENI. The CDR3 contains 12 residues. V lost 3 bases and J lost 6, with 7 bases in between. The DNA of the CDR3 is TGTGCCAGCTCACCTCTAGCTGATACGCAGTATTTT. This sequence encodes CASSPLADTQYF.

The V call is TRBV28, the J call TRBJ2-1; TRBD1 matches 7 bases. The CDR3 loop spans 15 amino acids. Germline V gene lookup returns CDR1 MDHEN and CDR2 SYDVKM. Trimming removed 3 bases from V and 3 bases from J; junction bases left unmatched: 5. The CDR3 coding sequence is TGTGCCAGCAGTTTGGGACAGACCTTCTACAATGAGCAGTTCTTC. It specifies CASSLGQTFYNEQFF.

The chain combines TRBV19 with TRBJ2-2; D is perhaps TRBD2 (5 bases). V dropped 6 bases and J dropped 5 bases, with 13 bases sitting between them. The CDR3 sequence is 14 residues long. Germline-derived CDR1 and CDR2 are LNHDA and SQIVND (reference sequence). The CDR3 reads CASSARGGTGELFF. For the CDR3, the DNA is TGTGCCAGTAGCGCCCGCGGCGGGACCGGGGAGCTGTTTTTT.

This chain connects TRBV29-1 to TRBJ2-5, with D unresolved. V was cut by 3 bases and J by 1 base, with 6 bases left in between. Germline CDR1 and CDR2: SQVTM and ANQGSEA. The CDR3 covers 12 residues. The CDR3, as DNA: TGCAGCGTTGACAACACCCAAGAGACCCAGTACTTC. Translation: CSVDNTQETQYF.

This clone is a singleton in its sample. CDR3 sequence (DNA): TGTGCCAGCAGTTTAGGGGGGAGTACCTACAATGAGCAGTTCTTC. The encoded protein is CASSLGGSTYNEQFF. The chain joins TRBV28 to TRBJ2-1, with a weak D call TRBD2 (6 bases). The V gene's germline CDR1 is MDHEN and CDR2 SYDVKM. V was shortened by 2 bases and J by 2 bases, with 10 bases between the two germline ends. The CDR3 has 15 residues.

V usage is TRBV10-1 and J usage is TRBJ2-7, with D unclear. CDR1 is WNHNN and CDR2 is SYGVQD in the germline V gene (reference sequence). The CDR3 runs to 13 residues. V was cut by 6 bases and J by 2 bases, with 11 bases left in between. The CDR3 DNA reads TGCGCCAGCAGCGACGCTTTTACCTACGAGCAGTACTTC. Translation: CASSDAFTYEQYF.

This clone has just one count. This rearrangement joins TRBV7-9 to TRBJ2-1; 7 positions match TRBD1. The germline CDR1 and CDR2 sequences are SEHNR and FQNEAQ (reference sequence). Trimming removed 5 bases from V and 0 bases from J; junction bases left unmatched: 7. There are 16 residues in the CDR3. CDR3 bases: TGTGCCAGCAGCATTCTCAGGGGGAGCTCCTACAATGAGCAGTTCTTC. It specifies CASSILRGSSYNEQFF.

V and J are TRBV6-1 and TRBJ2-5; 7 bases are shared with TRBD2. J gave up 5 bases and V 8 bases, and 11 bases lay outside the gene matches. The CDR3 length is 14 residues. Looked up from germline, CDR1 is MNHNS and CDR2 is SASEGT. As DNA, the CDR3 is TGTGCCAGCGCGGGAGCCACTTCGCGGGAGACCCAGTACTTC. Amino acid sequence: CASAGATSRETQYF.